This TCR beta chain was recovered during a study of response to subunit inactivated influenza vaccine. CDR3 length: 13 amino acids. Germline V gene lookup returns CDR1 LNHNV and CDR2 YYDKDF (reference sequence). The V and J ends lost 3 bases and 4 bases respectively, with 6 bases between them. MiXCR was run by TCRdb on the RT-PCR reads, yielding one entry per CDR3 protein. The repertoire has about 160,000 distinct CDR3 sequences, about 11% of them found once; the top ten carry over 10%. This clonotype has a count of ten or more. The chain links TRBV15 to TRBJ1-4; no reliable D call. The sequencing here drew on non-naive T cells sorted from PBMCs, taken more than 35 days after vaccination. The receptor's source is a man aged 50 or older who received an inactivated influenza vaccine. CDR3 residues: CATSSGLNEKLFF. Here the CDR3 DNA reads TGTGCCACCAGCAGCGGACTTAATGAAAAACTGTTTTTT.